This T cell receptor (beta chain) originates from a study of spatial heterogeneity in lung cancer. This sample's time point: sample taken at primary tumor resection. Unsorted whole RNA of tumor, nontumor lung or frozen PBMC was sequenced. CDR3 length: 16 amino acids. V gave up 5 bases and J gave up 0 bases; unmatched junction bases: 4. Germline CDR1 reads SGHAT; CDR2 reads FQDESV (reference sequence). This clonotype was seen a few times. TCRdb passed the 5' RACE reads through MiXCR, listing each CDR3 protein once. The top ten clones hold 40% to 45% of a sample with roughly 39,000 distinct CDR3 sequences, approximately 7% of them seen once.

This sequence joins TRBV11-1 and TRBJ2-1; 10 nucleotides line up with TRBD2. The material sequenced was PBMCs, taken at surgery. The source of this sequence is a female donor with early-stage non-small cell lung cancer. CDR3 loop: CASSHSGGRSYNEQFF. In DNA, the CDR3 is TGTGCCAGCAGCCATAGCGGGGGGCGCTCCTACAATGAGCAGTTCTTC.